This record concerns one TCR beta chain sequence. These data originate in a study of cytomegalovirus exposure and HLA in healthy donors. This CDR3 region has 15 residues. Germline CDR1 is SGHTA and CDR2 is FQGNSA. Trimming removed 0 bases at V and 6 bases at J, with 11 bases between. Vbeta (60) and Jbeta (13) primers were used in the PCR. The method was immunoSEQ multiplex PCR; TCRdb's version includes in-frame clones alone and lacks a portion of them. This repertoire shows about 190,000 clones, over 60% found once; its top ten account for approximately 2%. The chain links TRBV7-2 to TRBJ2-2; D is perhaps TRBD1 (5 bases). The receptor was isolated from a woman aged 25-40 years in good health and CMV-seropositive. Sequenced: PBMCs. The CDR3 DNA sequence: TGTGCCAGCAGCTTAGCTGGATCAGGGCCCGGGGAGCTGTTTTTT. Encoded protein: CASSLAGSGPGELFF.